This T cell receptor beta chain appears in the sequencing data of a study of blood T cell repertoires in COVID-19 (dated by TCRdb to the early 2020s). Broadly, across the study: The collaborator samples originated in the United States, Italy and Spain and spanned the acute and convalescent phases of COVID-19. The material from the prospective study consisted of cDNA or gDNA derived from T cells, B-cell-depleted T cells, or PBMCs. Where HLA class I and class II types were available, the types were taken from metadata supplied by the sample provider, not from assay-based typing. The samples were drawn from two sources: the first 160 participants of the ongoing ImmuneRACE study, and 1,000 to 1,500 subjects contributed by 6 global collaborators. A de-identified subject ID, COVID-19 status, age in years and sex were almost always included in the sample metadata. The repertoires were released in a freely available public database intended as a resource for research on the immune response to SARS-CoV-2. Subjects who had been exposed to COVID-19, were actively infected with it, or had recovered from it provided the deeply sampled blood TCRbeta repertoires that made up the dataset.

Regarding this clone: Its specific antigen is unknown. No much larger clone exists at a distance of one base, and base qualities are not known.

What the work shows at the level of the full study, not this receptor alone: How much clinical and demographic metadata was included differed by source and by participant, and the metadata was provided uncurated.

TCRbeta CDR3 regions were amplified from genomic DNA by means of the immunoSEQ Assay, a bias-controlled multiplex PCR. The original pipeline was this. The number of nucleated cells in each sample was estimated from the amplification of reference gene primers within the assay. Sequence reads were collapsed and filtered to measure the absolute abundance of every unique TCRbeta CDR3 rearrangement. Productive Simpson clonality was computed per sample as the square root of Simpson's diversity index over productive rearrangements. TCRdb mirrors the immuneACCESS table, restricted to in-frame sequences. Some clones are absent from its copies; in checked studies, under half trace to an unresolved V gene, and the reason for the others is unknown. V and J calls and clone size are copied from that table; D and trimming were computed from the DNA. For this sample there are 150,000 to 180,000 clones; 84% appear just once. 9.8% of the sample belongs to the ten largest clones.

The collaborating institutions used their own protocols to collect whole blood in K2EDTA tubes. For TCRbeta analysis, collaborator samples were shipped as frozen whole blood, as isolated PBMCs, or as DNA extracted from either sample type. V drops 4 bases and J drops 5 bases, leaving 12 bases in between. CDR1 and CDR2, per the germline V gene (reference sequence), are WNHNN and SYGVQD. The CDR3 goes from the cysteine to the phenylalanine over 13 residues. The sequence is cut down to CDR3 DNA, 39 bases in frame from base 1. The TCR was taken from a woman aged 45-65 years with acute or convalescent COVID-19. What was sequenced was peripheral blood. The rearrangement combines TRBV10-1 with TRBJ2-7; a tentative D call is TRBD1 (6 bases match). The nucleotides are TGCGCCAGCAGTGGAGGGGGAATTGACGAGCAGTACTTC. This translates into CASSGGGIDEQYF.